Below are 30 T cell receptor beta chains sequenced from a single sample in a study of blood T cell repertoires in COVID-19. Sequenced by immunoSEQ multiplex PCR; TCRdb stores in-frame clones only, minus some. The sample holds some 150,000 clones, 80% seen once. The sample consisted of peripheral blood. All receptors derive from a man between 60 and 75 years old with acute or convalescent COVID-19.

The chain employs TRBV18 and TRBJ1-4, with TRBD1 as a possible D gene (5 bases). Germline V gene data show CDR1 as KGHSH and CDR2 as LQKENI. This CDR3 is built from 14 residues. Trimming pared 5 bases from V and 3 bases from J, leaving 10 bases between. The CDR3 region is CASSAGTANEKLFF. CDR3 DNA: TGTGCCAGCTCAGCGGGGACCGCTAATGAAAAACTGTTTTTT.

The rearrangement links TRBV27 to TRBJ1-5, with TRBD1 matching over 9 bases. The V gene's germline CDR1 is MNHEY and CDR2 SMNVEV (reference sequence). V lost 5 bases to trimming and J lost 9 bases; unmatched junction nucleotides: 8. The CDR3 spans 14 residues. CDR3 amino acids: CASSVGQGLGPQHF. CDR3 in DNA: TGTGCCAGCAGTGTTGGACAGGGGTTGGGGCCCCAGCATTTT.

V usage is TRBV18 and J usage is TRBJ2-1; 9 positions agree with TRBD2. The CDR3 length is 16 residues. Germline CDR1 KGHSH, CDR2 LQKENI. The V gene end was trimmed by 1 base and the J gene end by 4 bases; junction bases not matched to a gene: 5. The CDR3 DNA sequence: TGTGCCAGCTCACCACAGACTAGCGGAGGTTACAATGAGCAGTTCTTC. It translates to CASSPQTSGGYNEQFF.

This clone was seen once. This chain uses TRBV2 with TRBJ1-2, with D perhaps TRBD1 (5 bases). Germline lookup yields CDR1 SNHLY and CDR2 FYNNEI. The CDR3 covers 13 residues. The V end was cut by 5 bases, the J end by 3 bases, with 10 bases between. CDR3 amino acids: CASSLGGDYGYTF. CDR3 DNA sequence: TGTGCCAGCAGTCTTGGAGGGGACTATGGCTACACCTTC.

The CDR3 sequence: CASSYSASTDTQYF. For the CDR3, the DNA is TGTGCCAGCAGCTACTCCGCTAGCACAGATACGCAGTATTTT. V and J are TRBV7-9 and TRBJ2-3; D call uncertain. Germline assignment: CDR1 SEHNR and CDR2 FQNEAQ (reference sequence). CDR3 length: 14 residues. V lost 4 bases and J 0 bases, leaving 8 bases between the germline ends. Using reference TRBV7-9 and TRBJ2-3 for the parts outside the CDR3, the full variable domain is DTGVSQNPRHKITKRGQNVTFRCDPISEHNRLYWYRQTLGQGPEFLTYFQNEAQLEKSRLLSDRFSAERPKGSFSTLEIQRTEQGDSAMYLCASSYSASTDTQYFGPGTRLTVL.

The chain uses TRBV6-6 and TRBJ2-7; D is possibly TRBD1 (7 bases). Germline V lookup: CDR1 MNHNY, CDR2 SVGAGI (reference sequence). CDR3 length: 13 residues. V was shortened by 7 bases and J by 4 bases, with 14 bases between the two germline ends. The CDR3 bases are TGTGCCAGCACTCCGACAGGGAGGTACGAGCAGTACTTC. This translates into CASTPTGRYEQYF.

The chain recombines TRBV4-2 with TRBJ1-2; 10 positions match TRBD1. Germline CDR1 reads LGHNA; CDR2 reads YNFKEQ. After removal of 3 bases from V and 0 bases from J, the junction contained 4 bases not matched to a gene. The CDR3 spans 16 residues. The CDR3: CASSQAGTGANYGYTF. In DNA form, the CDR3 reads TGTGCCAGCAGCCAGGCCGGGACAGGGGCTAACTATGGCTACACCTTC.

V usage is TRBV3-1 (or the pseudogene TRBV3-2) and J usage is TRBJ2-7, with TRBD1 matching over 7 bases. The germline gives CDR1 LGHDT, CDR2 YNNKEL (reference sequence). The V segment lost 2 bases and the J segment 3 bases; nucleotides outside the gene matches: 7. The CDR3 totals 15 residues. The CDR3 bases are TGTGCCAGCAGCCAATTCCCGGGACAGATCTACGAGCAGTACTTC. Protein: CASSQFPGQIYEQYF.

The chain combines TRBV6-5 with TRBJ2-7; TRBD1 might be the D (5 bases). Germline lookup yields CDR1 MNHEY and CDR2 SVGAGI. CDR3 length equals 15 residues. V was shortened by 2 bases and J by 8 bases, with 19 bases between the two germline ends. The CDR3 region is CASSYKGRPVSKQYF. CDR3 sequence (DNA): TGTGCCAGCAGTTACAAGGGGCGGCCGGTCAGCAAGCAGTACTTC.

The rearrangement uses TRBV5-1 and TRBJ1-6; TRBD1 might be the D (6 bases). The CDR3 runs 14 residues. CDR1 and CDR2 (germline): SGHRS, YFSETQ. V shed 6 bases and J shed 5 bases, with 12 bases lying between them. The chain's CDR3 is CASTSGTNNSPLHF. The CDR3 region has the DNA TGCGCCAGCACCTCCGGGACAAATAATTCACCCCTCCACTTT.

The rearrangement links TRBV18 to TRBJ2-3; TRBD1 is a possible D gene (7 bases). Germline V gene lookup returns CDR1 KGHSH and CDR2 LQKENI. V dropped 6 bases and J dropped 2 bases, with 18 bases sitting between them. The CDR3 spans 16 residues. Here the CDR3 DNA reads TGTGCCAGCTCCCTCGCGCAGGGGGGAAACACAGATACGCAGTATTTT. It is translated as CASSLAQGGNTDTQYF.

This clone was counted once. The CDR3 nucleotides read TGTGCCAGCAGTTTAGACAGGGTTCGGGGCAATGAGCAGTTCTTC. The encoded protein is CASSLDRVRGNEQFF. The gene calls are TRBV28 and TRBJ2-1; 7 nucleotides align to TRBD1. V lost 2 bases and J lost 6; bases outside the gene matches: 7. Germline lookup yields CDR1 MDHEN and CDR2 SYDVKM. This CDR3 has 15 residues. Complete variable domain (other parts from reference TRBV28 and TRBJ2-1): DVKVTQSSRYLVKRTGEKVFLECVQDMDHENMFWYRQDPGLGLRLIYFSYDVKMKEKGDIPEGYSVSREKKERFSLILESASTNQTSMYLCASSLDRVRGNEQFFGPGTRLTVL.

V and J are TRBV15 and TRBJ1-2; 7 bases map to TRBD1. This CDR3 has 16 residues. After removal of 3 bases from V and 6 bases from J, the junction contained 13 bases not matched to a gene. Germline assignment: CDR1 LNHNV and CDR2 YYDKDF (reference sequence). In DNA form, the CDR3 reads TGTGCCACCAGCAGCACGAGGAGGGCAGGGGGAAATGGCTACACCTTC. Translation gives CATSSTRRAGGNGYTF.

This clone was counted a few times. This chain joins TRBV12-3 or TRBV12-4 and TRBJ2-7; possibly TRBD2 for D (5 bases). This CDR3 spans 13 amino acids. Trimming left V 6 bases short and J 5 bases short, with 14 bases between. CDR3 sequence (DNA): TGTGCCAGCAGCCGAGGGCGTCCCGACGAGCAGTACTTC. Protein sequence: CASSRGRPDEQYF.

This clone was recorded a few times. The chain has TRBV5-1 and TRBJ2-1, with no clear D. V shed 7 bases and J shed 4 bases, with 9 bases lying between them. Germline assignment: CDR1 SGHRS and CDR2 YFSETQ. This CDR3 has 12 amino acids. As DNA, the CDR3 is TGCGCCAGCGGTACAGATTACAATGAGCAGTTCTTC. As protein: CASGTDYNEQFF.

The chain links TRBV19 to TRBJ2-1, with TRBD1 matching over 7 bases. V was pared by 4 bases and J by 4 bases, with 4 bases of the junction left unmatched. The CDR3 extends over 14 amino acids. Germline V gives CDR1 LNHDA, CDR2 SQIVND (reference sequence). This CDR3 reads CASSKGANYNEQFF. CDR3 in DNA: TGTGCCAGTAGTAAGGGGGCTAATTACAATGAGCAGTTCTTC.

The rearrangement joins TRBV12-5 to TRBJ2-7; 7 positions match TRBD1. V lost 0 bases and J lost 2; bases outside the gene matches: 4. The CDR3 has 15 amino acids. Looked up from germline, CDR1 is LGHNT and CDR2 is FRNRAP. CDR3 protein: CASGLVGQLTYEQYF. CDR3 in DNA: TGTGCTAGTGGTTTGGTGGGACAGCTGACCTACGAGCAGTACTTC.

The rearrangement joins TRBV27 to TRBJ1-6; TRBD1 matches at 9 bases. CDR3 size: 13 residues. The germline V gene has CDR1 MNHEY and CDR2 SMNVEV (reference sequence). Trimming at V came to 7 bases and at J to 7 bases, leaving 2 bases not matched to a gene. The CDR3 loop is CASKTGGNSPLHF. The CDR3 DNA follows: TGTGCCAGCAAGACAGGGGGGAATTCACCCCTCCACTTT.

V is TRBV5-1 and J is TRBJ2-3, with a possible D match to TRBD2 (6 bases). Trimming took 3 bases from V and 0 from J, leaving 11 bases between them. The germline V gene encodes CDR1 SGHRS and CDR2 YFSETQ. This CDR3 is 15 amino acids long. This chain's CDR3 is CASSSDGTSTDTQYF. The CDR3 DNA reads as TGCGCCAGCAGCTCGGACGGGACTAGCACAGATACGCAGTATTTT. Together with reference TRBV5-1 and TRBJ2-3, the CDR3 gives the full variable domain: KAGVTQTPRYLIKTRGQQVTLSCSPISGHRSVSWYQQTPGQGLQFLFEYFSETQRNKGNFPGRFSGRQFSNSRSEMNVSTLELGDSALYLCASSSDGTSTDTQYFGPGTRLTVL.

Only a few counts were recorded for this clone. This chain uses TRBV11-2 with TRBJ2-5, with a weak D call TRBD2 (5 bases). V lost 0 bases and J lost 7, with 15 bases in between. The CDR3 has 15 residues. The germline CDR1 and CDR2 sequences are SGHAT and FQNNGV. The CDR3 DNA is TGTGCCAGCAGCTTAGAGCCTAGCCCCAGAGCGACCCAGTACTTC. Translated: CASSLEPSPRATQYF.

CDR3 coding DNA: TGTGCCAGCAATCGGGACAGGGGGCATGGCTACACCTTC. Protein: CASNRDRGHGYTF. This chain links TRBV2 with TRBJ1-2, with 12 bases matching TRBD1. Trimming took 7 bases from V and 6 from J; bases not matched to a gene: 3. The germline CDR1 and CDR2 sequences are SNHLY and FYNNEI. The CDR3 extends over 13 amino acids.

This clone was seen a handful of times. V gene TRBV5-4 combines with J gene TRBJ2-7; D possibly corresponds to TRBD1 (6 bases). Trimming took 4 bases from V and 6 from J, leaving 11 bases between them. This CDR3 has 12 amino acids. CDR1 is SGHNT and CDR2 is YYREEE in the germline V gene (reference sequence). The CDR3 bases are TGTGCCAGCAGCGAACAGGGCTTCGAGCAGTACTTC. This encodes CASSEQGFEQYF.

The rearrangement links TRBV28 to TRBJ2-1; TRBD2 is a possible D gene (6 bases). In germline, CDR1 is MDHEN, CDR2 SYDVKM. Trimming took 9 bases from V and 1 from J, leaving 19 bases between them. The CDR3 totals 16 residues. In nucleotides, the CDR3 is TGTGCCAGTGGAGGGGCAGGTGGGAATTCCTACAATGAGCAGTTCTTC. Translating gives CASGGAGGNSYNEQFF.

The rearrangement uses TRBV7-2 and TRBJ1-1; a weak D match, TRBD1 (6 bases). Germline loops: CDR1 SGHTA, CDR2 FQGNSA. Deletions cut 5 bases from V and 5 bases from J, with 21 bases between. This CDR3 comprises 16 residues. The CDR3 region is CASSQISGGRETEAFF. As DNA, the CDR3 is TGTGCCAGCAGCCAAATCTCGGGGGGCCGAGAGACTGAAGCTTTCTTT.

The rearrangement uses TRBV7-2 and TRBJ2-5; 8 bases match TRBD2. The CDR3 is made up of 15 amino acids. The V segment lost 2 bases and the J segment 4 bases; nucleotides outside the gene matches: 6. In germline, CDR1 is SGHTA, CDR2 FQGNSA. The DNA for the CDR3 is TGTGCCAGCAGCTTAAGGGCCCGGGAGGGAGAGACCCAGTACTTC. Translating gives CASSLRAREGETQYF.

The rearrangement joins TRBV15 to TRBJ1-4, with 7 bases lining up with TRBD1. This CDR3 comprises 15 residues. Per the germline V gene, CDR1 is LNHNV and CDR2 is YYDKDF (reference sequence). V shed 0 bases and J 7 bases; nucleotides not matched to a gene: 5. CDR3 nucleotides: TGTGCCACCAGCAGAGATACCCACAGGGGTGAAAAACTGTTTTTT. Its protein product is CATSRDTHRGEKLFF.

The gene calls are TRBV7-2 and TRBJ2-3; 8 bases fit TRBD2. The CDR3 loop spans 13 amino acids. Per germline, CDR1 SGHTA and CDR2 FQGNSA. DNA of the CDR3: TGTGCTCTTACGGGGGGGCCGGGGGATACGCAGTATTTT. Its translation is CALTGGPGDTQYF. The full variable domain, its missing parts supplied by reference TRBV7-2 and TRBJ2-3, is GAGVSQSPSNKVTEKGKDVELRCDPISGHTALYWYRQSLGQGLEFLIYFQGNSAPDKSGLPSDRFSAERTGGSVSTLTIQRTQQEDSAVYLCALTGGPGDTQYFGPGTRLTVL.

The chain employs TRBV28 and TRBJ1-2; D is unresolved. The ends were cut back, 6 bases at V and 4 bases at J, with 9 bases in the middle. Germline V gene data show CDR1 as MDHEN and CDR2 as SYDVKM. The CDR3 covers 12 residues. In nucleotides, the CDR3 is TGTGCCAGCAGCCCCACGGGCTATGGCTACACCTTC. It translates to CASSPTGYGYTF.

The genes are TRBV9 and TRBJ1-2, with 7 bases matching TRBD1. This CDR3 is built from 15 residues. V gave up 6 bases and J gave up 8 bases; unmatched junction bases: 16. CDR1 and CDR2 from the germline V gene are SGDLS and YYNGEE. The CDR3, as DNA: TGTGCCAGCACCCTCCCTCCCGAGGGGGCGCGGGGCTACACCTTC. Translation: CASTLPPEGARGYTF.

A word on this clone: Within the sample, other DNA sequences also encode this same CDR3. The chain joins TRBV19 to TRBJ1-2; 9 nucleotides match TRBD1. Trimming at V came to 6 bases and at J to 8 bases, leaving 7 bases not matched to a gene. The CDR3 covers 13 residues. The V gene's germline CDR1 is LNHDA and CDR2 SQIVND (reference sequence). The CDR3 DNA sequence: TGTGCCAGTAGGAGGGACAGGGTCGACGGCTACACCTTC. Amino acids: CASRRDRVDGYTF. Filled out from reference TRBV19 and TRBJ1-2, the complete variable domain reads DGGITQSPKYLFRKEGQNVTLSCEQNLNHDAMYWYRQDPGQGLRLIYYSQIVNDFQKGDIAEGYSVSREKKESFPLTVTSAQKNPTAFYLCASRRDRVDGYTFGSGTRLTVV.